These 23 T cell receptor beta chains were all obtained from the same sample, sequenced in a study of response to subunit inactivated influenza vaccine. TCRdb passed the RT-PCR reads through MiXCR, listing each CDR3 protein once. The sample contains 650,000 to 800,000 distinct CDR3 sequences, approximately 18% of which appear only once. The material was PBMCs from blood, obtained about 5 days after vaccination. Receptor source: a man aged 50-59 years who received an inactivated influenza vaccine.

The sample holds a few counts of this clonotype. The chain carries TRBV2 and TRBJ2-7, with 10 bases aligning to TRBD2. The V and J ends lost 6 bases and 1 base, in that order; junction bases with no gene match: 6. CDR3 length: 15 amino acids. CDR1 and CDR2 from the germline V gene are SNHLY and FYNNEI. Here the CDR3 reads CASRPILAGSYEQYF. CDR3 nucleotide sequence: TGTGCCAGCAGGCCAATACTAGCGGGGTCCTACGAGCAGTACTTC.

The chain links TRBV6-2 or TRBV6-3 to TRBJ1-1; TRBD1 matches at 8 bases. Unmatched junction bases numbered 0, after V lost 2 bases and J lost 1 base. There are 14 residues in the CDR3. Germline-derived CDR1 and CDR2 are MNHEY and SVGEGT. CDR3 nucleotides: TGTGCCAGCAGTTACGACAGGGGGAACACTGAAGCTTTCTTT. The encoded protein is CASSYDRGNTEAFF.

The chain uses TRBV5-1 and TRBJ1-1; D remains ambiguous. Per the germline V gene, CDR1 is SGHRS and CDR2 is YFSETQ. V was clipped by 9 bases and J by 0 bases, with 15 bases between them. The CDR3 covers 14 residues. The CDR3 sequence: CATLEFQMNTEAFF. CDR3 DNA sequence: TGCGCCACTTTGGAATTTCAGATGAACACTGAAGCTTTCTTT.

This clonotype was observed a handful of times. The chain has TRBV29-1 and TRBJ2-7; D perhaps matches TRBD2 (6 bases). Germline-derived CDR1 and CDR2 are SQVTM and ANQGSEA. The CDR3 length is 13 residues. V was cut by 5 bases and J by 1 base, with 12 bases left in between. DNA of the CDR3: TGCAGCGTTCTCTCGACTAGATCCTACGAGCAGTACTTC. Its protein product is CSVLSTRSYEQYF.

This CDR3 is CASSQGEGPQHF. The CDR3 DNA follows: TGCGCCAGCAGCCAAGGGGAAGGGCCCCAGCATTTT. The chain uses TRBV4-1 and TRBJ1-5; D uncertain. This CDR3 region has 12 residues. The V end was cut by 1 base, the J end by 9 bases, with 7 bases between. CDR1 and CDR2 (germline): MGHRA, YSYEKL.

This clonotype was recorded a few times. V is TRBV20-1 and J is TRBJ1-3, with 11 bases matching TRBD1. From germline, CDR1 is DFQATT and CDR2 SNEGSKA (reference sequence). The CDR3 is 16 residues long. The J segment lost 3 bases and the V segment lost 1 base, leaving 5 bases of the junction unmatched. CDR3 nucleotides: TGCAGTGCTAGAGCTACGGGACAGGGGGTTGGAAACACCATATATTTT. It specifies CSARATGQGVGNTIYF.

This clonotype was picked up a small number of times. The chain joins TRBV28 to TRBJ2-1, with D tentatively TRBD2 (5 bases). V was pared by 7 bases and J by 9 bases, with 22 bases between. This CDR3 comprises 15 residues. CDR1 MDHEN and CDR2 SYDVKM come from the germline V gene. The CDR3: CASTPPGVVIGEQFF. The CDR3 coding sequence is TGTGCCAGCACCCCCCCCGGGGTGGTCATAGGTGAGCAGTTCTTC.

This clonotype came up many times. The chain recombines TRBV12-3 or TRBV12-4 with TRBJ1-2, with 7 bases that match TRBD1. This CDR3 is 13 amino acids long. V was pared by 4 bases and J by 7 bases, with 6 bases of the junction left unmatched. This chain's CDR3 is CASSSRTGSGYTF. The CDR3, as DNA: TGTGCCAGCAGTTCGCGGACAGGATCTGGCTACACCTTC.

This clonotype has only a few counts. The rearrangement links TRBV10-3 to TRBJ2-2; D is perhaps TRBD2 (5 bases). The germline V and J ends were trimmed by 5 bases and 3 bases, with 22 bases remaining between them. This CDR3 is built from 18 residues. Germline CDR1 ENHRY, CDR2 SYGVKD. The CDR3 nucleotides are TGTGCCATCAGTTTACGCGGCGCAGGACCGCGGGACACCGGGGAGCTGTTTTTT. Protein: CAISLRGAGPRDTGELFF.

This clonotype was observed a handful of times. The chain employs TRBV12-3 or TRBV12-4 and TRBJ2-7; 9 positions agree with TRBD1. J gave up 5 bases and V 5 bases, and 13 bases lay outside the gene matches. The CDR3 extends over 16 amino acids. For the CDR3, the DNA is TGTGCCAGCAGTCACACTGGGACAGGGCGCGCCCACGAGCAGTACTTC. Translating it yields CASSHTGTGRAHEQYF.

This clonotype was seen repeatedly, ten times or more. The chain uses TRBV25-1 and TRBJ1-6; D is unclear. Germline V CDR1 and CDR2: MGHDK, SYGVNS. The V gene lost 1 base and the J gene lost 10 bases, with 11 bases spanning the gap. The CDR3 contains 14 residues. CDR3 DNA sequence: TGTGCCAGCAGTGAATCGGGGTATGCGTCACCCCTCCACTTT. Translating gives CASSESGYASPLHF.

In its sample, this clonotype was seen a few times. The chain uses TRBV10-3 and TRBJ1-1; D not resolved. The CDR3 runs to 15 residues. Germline assignment: CDR1 ENHRY and CDR2 SYGVKD. The V end lost 2 bases, the J end lost 0 bases, and 10 bases lay between the germline ends. The CDR3 DNA reads as TGTGCCATCAGTGAGCCAGGAGCCTTGAACACTGAAGCTTTCTTT. Residues: CAISEPGALNTEAFF.

The chain has TRBV6-5 and TRBJ1-6; 7 bases fit TRBD1. CDR3 size: 14 residues. Germline trimming cut 2 bases from V and 10 bases from J; bases unmatched to any gene: 5. Per the germline V gene, CDR1 is MNHEY and CDR2 is SVGAGI. The CDR3 protein is CASSYGGGRSPLHF. As DNA, the CDR3 is TGTGCCAGCAGTTACGGAGGGGGCAGGTCACCCCTCCACTTT.

This clonotype was counted between two and nine times. The rearrangement uses TRBV12-3 or TRBV12-4 and TRBJ1-3, with 7 bases lining up with TRBD1. The CDR3 extends over 13 amino acids. V was clipped by 5 bases and J by 3 bases; unmatched bases: 1. CDR3 in DNA: TGTGCCAGCAGTACAGGGGTTGGAAACACCATATATTTT. This codes for CASSTGVGNTIYF.

This clonotype was seen many times. The chain has TRBV20-1 and TRBJ2-4; D call uncertain. There are 14 residues in the CDR3. Germline loops: CDR1 DFQATT, CDR2 SNEGSKA (reference sequence). Trimming took 6 bases from V and 0 from J, leaving 12 bases between them. CDR3 region: CSAPHHLAKNIQYF. The CDR3 coding sequence is TGCAGTGCCCCCCACCACTTAGCCAAAAACATTCAGTACTTC.

The J gene is TRBJ1-1, the V gene TRBV12-3 or TRBV12-4; TRBD1 agrees at 8 bases. CDR3 length equals 14 residues. V lost 10 bases and J lost 8; bases outside the gene matches: 15. In DNA, the CDR3 is TGTGCCACTATGCCCGGACAGGGTGCGCTCGAAGCTTTCTTT. It yields the protein CATMPGQGALEAFF.

The chain joins TRBV20-1 to TRBJ2-1, with 13 bases fitting TRBD2. Germline V CDR1 and CDR2: DFQATT, SNEGSKA (reference sequence). This CDR3 spans 14 amino acids. CDR3 sequence: CRAPGLAGYNEQFF. DNA for the CDR3: TGCAGGGCCCCGGGACTAGCGGGATACAATGAGCAGTTCTTC.

The V gene is TRBV20-1, the J gene TRBJ2-5; 11 bases match TRBD2. Germline CDR1 reads DFQATT; CDR2 reads SNEGSKA (reference sequence). The length of the CDR3 is 14 residues. The J segment lost 5 bases and the V segment lost 3 bases, leaving 5 bases of the junction unmatched. In nucleotides, the CDR3 is TGCAGTGCTAGTGTTAGCGGGAGGGCGGAGACCCAGTACTTC. As protein: CSASVSGRAETQYF.

The rearrangement joins TRBV7-9 to TRBJ2-1; TRBD1 matches at 7 bases. CDR1 is SEHNR and CDR2 is FQNEAQ in the germline V gene (reference sequence). The CDR3 is 17 amino acids. The trim removed 2 bases at V and 4 bases at J, leaving 11 bases unmatched. The CDR3, as DNA: TGTGCCAGCAGCTTACGCCAGACGGGACAGCCTTACAATGAGCAGTTCTTC. This encodes CASSLRQTGQPYNEQFF.

This clonotype was observed a handful of times. The rearrangement uses TRBV15 and TRBJ2-5, with D unresolved. The germline V gene has CDR1 LNHNV and CDR2 YYDKDF (reference sequence). Trimming stripped 0 bases from V and 5 bases from J, with 7 bases between. This CDR3 comprises 13 residues. Here the CDR3 reads CATSRDPPETQYF. DNA of the CDR3: TGTGCCACCAGCAGAGATCCTCCGGAGACCCAGTACTTC.

This clonotype was picked up a small number of times. The rearrangement joins TRBV20-1 to TRBJ2-7; 8 bases match TRBD2. The ends lost 5 bases at V and 3 bases at J; junction bases unmatched: 15. The CDR3 length is 16 residues. Germline V gives CDR1 DFQATT, CDR2 SNEGSKA (reference sequence). The CDR3: CSADWIIAGKNYEQYF. The CDR3 region has the DNA TGCAGTGCTGATTGGATCATAGCGGGAAAAAACTACGAGCAGTACTTC.

This clonotype was recorded many times. The chain joins TRBV20-1 to TRBJ2-7; 9 bases are a match to TRBD1. The germline V gene has CDR1 DFQATT and CDR2 SNEGSKA (reference sequence). The CDR3 consists of 11 residues. This CDR3 is CSAGQGHEQYF. CDR3 sequence (DNA): TGCAGCGCGGGACAGGGCCACGAGCAGTACTTC.

This clonotype was seen a few times. V is TRBV12-3 or TRBV12-4 and J is TRBJ2-7; D might be TRBD1 (7 bases). The V end was cut by 4 bases, the J end by 5 bases, with 15 bases between. The CDR3 is made up of 14 amino acids. This chain's CDR3 is CASSSVRGVHEQYF. DNA for the CDR3: TGTGCCAGCAGTTCGGTCAGGGGGGTCCACGAGCAGTACTTC.